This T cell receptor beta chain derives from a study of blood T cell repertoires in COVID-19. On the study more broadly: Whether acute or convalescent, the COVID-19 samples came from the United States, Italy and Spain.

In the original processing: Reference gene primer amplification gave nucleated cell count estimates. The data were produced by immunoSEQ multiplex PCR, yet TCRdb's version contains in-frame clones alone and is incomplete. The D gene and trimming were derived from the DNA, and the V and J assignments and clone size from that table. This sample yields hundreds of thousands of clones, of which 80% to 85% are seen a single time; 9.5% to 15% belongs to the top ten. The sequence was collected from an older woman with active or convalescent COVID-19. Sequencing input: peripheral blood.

Here the CDR3 DNA reads TGCGCCAGCAGCTTCACCCAGCGCTCCTACGAGCAGTACTTC. This sequence encodes CASSFTQRSYEQYF. The J gene is TRBJ2-7, the V gene TRBV5-1, with D hard to call. The germline V and J ends were trimmed by 2 bases and 0 bases, with 9 bases remaining between them. CDR3 size: 14 residues. Germline V lookup: CDR1 SGHRS, CDR2 YFSETQ.